This T cell receptor beta chain is drawn from a study of shared clonotypes between healthy human individuals. The CDR3 spans 14 residues. Germline CDR1 and CDR2: SGHAT and FQNNGV. V was shortened by 0 bases and J by 0 bases, with 5 bases between the two germline ends. A split of CD4+ cells into CD45RA+ naive and CD45RA-negative memory subsets was performed. Comments on this clone: What it binds is not known. This same CDR3 is encoded by further DNA sequences in the sample.

Findings of the study overall: Naive CD4 clonotype sharing across several donors was around 5.5%. Unshared clonotypes carried lower generation probabilities than those common to all four donors.

Produced via immunoSEQ multiplex PCR; TCRdb's table is partial and in-frame only. The table has about 1 million clones, about 77% seen once; the top ten hold roughly 1.5%. V gene TRBV11-2 combines with J gene TRBJ2-5; no definite D call. The TCR comes from a man aged 18 to 29 in good health. The sequencing input was memory CD4+ T cells sorted from blood. Subset in this sample: CD45RA-negative fraction. CDR3 in DNA: TGTGCCAGCAGCTTAGATGGGTACCAAGAGACCCAGTACTTC. It translates to CASSLDGYQETQYF. Together with reference TRBV11-2 and TRBJ2-5, the CDR3 gives the full variable domain: EAGVAQSPRYKIIEKRQSVAFWCNPISGHATLYWYQQILGQGPKLLIQFQNNGVVDDSQLPKDRFSAERLKGVDSTLKIQPAKLEDSAVYLCASSLDGYQETQYFGPGTRLLVL.